These 5 T cell receptor beta chains originate from one sample sequenced in a study of beta chain features in type 1 diabetes. The isolated RNA, all of it, was reverse transcribed, so expressed TCRB transcripts were what got sequenced. Sequencing used immunoSEQ multiplex PCR; TCRdb keeps in-frame clones, though not all of them. The table lists more than 120,000 clones, 10% of them singletons. Sequencing input: naive CD4+ T cells from blood. Every receptor here comes from a man between 18 and 29 years old in good health.

The genes are TRBV6-5 and TRBJ2-7; 10 bases are shared with TRBD1. CDR1 MNHEY and CDR2 SVGAGI come from the germline V gene. V trimming: 2 bases; J trimming: 3 bases; junction bases outside the gene matches: 7. The CDR3 runs to 16 residues. For the CDR3, the DNA is TGTGCCAGCAGTTACGGGACAGGGGTGGTTTACTACGAGCAGTACTTC. It yields the protein CASSYGTGVVYYEQYF.

A few counts support this clone. V gene TRBV10-3 combines with J gene TRBJ2-3; D might be TRBD2 (7 bases). CDR3 length: 15 amino acids. Looked up from germline, CDR1 is ENHRY and CDR2 is SYGVKD. Trimming cost V 4 bases and J 0 bases, with 11 bases left between them. The CDR3 spells CAISVAGASTDTQYF. The CDR3 coding sequence is TGTGCCATCAGTGTTGCGGGGGCCAGCACAGATACGCAGTATTTT.

This clone has only a few counts. The chain employs TRBV7-9 and TRBJ2-1; 13 nucleotides match TRBD2. V was clipped by 7 bases and J by 5 bases; unmatched bases: 5. This CDR3 contains 15 residues. In germline, CDR1 is SEHNR, CDR2 FQNEAQ (reference sequence). This chain's CDR3 is CASKTLAGGHNEQFF. CDR3 bases: TGTGCCAGCAAAACACTAGCGGGGGGGCACAATGAGCAGTTCTTC.

This clone was observed a handful of times. The V and J genes are TRBV5-6 and TRBJ1-5, with a weak D call TRBD1 (5 bases). The length of the CDR3 is 14 residues. CDR1 SGHDT and CDR2 YYEEEE come from the germline V gene. The V end was cut by 6 bases, the J end by 6 bases, with 16 bases between. CDR3 sequence: CASNSQGLSQPQHF. CDR3 in DNA: TGTGCCAGCAACTCGCAGGGTTTAAGTCAGCCCCAGCATTTT.

The rearrangement links TRBV4-3 to TRBJ1-2; 11 bases are shared with TRBD1. Looked up from germline, CDR1 is LGHNA and CDR2 is YSLEER. V lost 1 base and J lost 4; bases outside the gene matches: 8. The CDR3 runs to 17 residues. The CDR3 region is CASSQALGQGVSYGYTF. CDR3 nucleotide sequence: TGCGCCAGCAGCCAAGCCCTGGGACAGGGGGTTAGCTATGGCTACACCTTC.